This T cell receptor beta chain derives from a study of early T cells in non-severe SARS-CoV-2 infection. This clonotype was recorded at least ten times. TCRdb itself ran the 5' RACE reads through MiXCR, one entry per CDR3 protein. The repertoire includes tens of thousands of distinct CDR3 sequences, around 4.2% of them detected once, and about 4.4% sits in the top ten. Input material: whole blood. The receptor was isolated from an adult who was a healthcare worker with PCR-confirmed SARS-CoV-2 infection or an uninfected control (not recorded which).

CDR3 sequence reads: CASSLGDTFYQPQHF. The CDR3 DNA reads as TGTGCCAGCAGCTTGGGGGACACCTTTTATCAGCCCCAGCATTTT. V is TRBV5-8 and J is TRBJ1-5, with D possibly being TRBD1 (6 bases). The CDR3 extends over 15 amino acids. Per the germline V gene, CDR1 is SGHTS and CDR2 is YDEGEE. The V and J ends lost 0 bases and 5 bases respectively, with 12 bases between them.